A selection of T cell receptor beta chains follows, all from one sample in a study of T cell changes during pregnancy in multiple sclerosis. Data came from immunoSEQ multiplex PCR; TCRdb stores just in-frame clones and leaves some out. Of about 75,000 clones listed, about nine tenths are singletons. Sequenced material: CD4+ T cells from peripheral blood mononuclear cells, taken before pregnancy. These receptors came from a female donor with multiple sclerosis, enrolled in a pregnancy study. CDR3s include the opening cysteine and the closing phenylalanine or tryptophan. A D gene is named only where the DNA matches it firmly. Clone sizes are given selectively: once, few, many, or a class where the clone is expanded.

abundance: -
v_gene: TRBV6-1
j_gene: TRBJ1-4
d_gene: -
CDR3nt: TGTGCCAGCAGTGAAGCCGGGGGAAGAGATGAAAAACTGTTTTTT
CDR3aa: CASSEAGGRDEKLFF

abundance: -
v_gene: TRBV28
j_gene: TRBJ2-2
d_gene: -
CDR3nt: TGTGCCAGCAGTTTACTAGTTGTCACCGGGGAGCTGTTTTTT
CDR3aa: CASSLLVVTGELFF

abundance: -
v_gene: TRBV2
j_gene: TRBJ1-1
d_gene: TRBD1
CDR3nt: TGTGCCAGCAGCGCCAGGGGGCTTTATCGAAGTGAAGCTTTCTTT
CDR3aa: CASSARGLYRSEAFF

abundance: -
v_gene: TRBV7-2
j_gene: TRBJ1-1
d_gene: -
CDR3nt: TGTGCCAGCAGCGGCCAGATAATGAACACTGAAGCTTTCTTT
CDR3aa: CASSGQIMNTEAFF

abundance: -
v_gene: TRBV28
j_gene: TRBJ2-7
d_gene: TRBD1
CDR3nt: TGTGCCAGTACCGGGACAGGGGGCTCCTACGAGCAGTACTTC
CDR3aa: CASTGTGGSYEQYF

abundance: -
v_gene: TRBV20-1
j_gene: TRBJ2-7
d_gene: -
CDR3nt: TGCAGTGCTGGCCCCCAATTAGAGCAGTACTTC
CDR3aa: CSAGPQLEQYF

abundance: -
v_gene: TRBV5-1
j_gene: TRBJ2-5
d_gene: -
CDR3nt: TGCGCCAGCAGCTTGGCCTCCAGGGCACAAGAGACCCAGTACTTC
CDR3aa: CASSLASRAQETQYF

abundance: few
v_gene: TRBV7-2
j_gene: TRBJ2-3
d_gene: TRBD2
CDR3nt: TGTGCCAGCAGGCCCGGACTAGACGGGGATACGCAGTATTTT
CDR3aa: CASRPGLDGDTQYF

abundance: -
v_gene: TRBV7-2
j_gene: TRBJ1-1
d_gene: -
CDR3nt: TGTGCCAGCAGCACGCAACAGGGTACTGAAGCTTTCTTT
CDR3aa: CASSTQQGTEAFF

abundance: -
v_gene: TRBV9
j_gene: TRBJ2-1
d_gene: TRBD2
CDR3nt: TGTGCCAGCAGCGCCACCCCGGGGACTAACCGACACAATGAGCAGTTCTTC
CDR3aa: CASSATPGTNRHNEQFF

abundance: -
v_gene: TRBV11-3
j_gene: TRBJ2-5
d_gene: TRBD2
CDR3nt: TGTGCCAGCAGCCCCCGCGGGGGACAAGAGACCCAGTACTTC
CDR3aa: CASSPRGGQETQYF

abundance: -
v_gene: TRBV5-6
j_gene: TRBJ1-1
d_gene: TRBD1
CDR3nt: TGTGCCAGCAGCTTGTTAGTTCCGAAAGGGGGCATGAACACTGAAGCTTTCTTT
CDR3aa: CASSLLVPKGGMNTEAFF

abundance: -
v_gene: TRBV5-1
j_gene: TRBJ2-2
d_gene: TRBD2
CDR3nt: TGCGCCAGCCGCGGACTAGCGGGAGAAACCGGGGAGCTGTTTTTT
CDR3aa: CASRGLAGETGELFF

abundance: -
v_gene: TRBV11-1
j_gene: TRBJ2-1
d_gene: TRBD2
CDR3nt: TGTGCCAGCAGCTTAGAACAGCGGGGCTCCTACAATGAGCAGTTCTTC
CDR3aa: CASSLEQRGSYNEQFF

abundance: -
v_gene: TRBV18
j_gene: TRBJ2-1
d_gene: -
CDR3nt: TGTGCCAGCTCACTCCGGGACAACTACAATGAGCAGTTCTTC
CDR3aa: CASSLRDNYNEQFF

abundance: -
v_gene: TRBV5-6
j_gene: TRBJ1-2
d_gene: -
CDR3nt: TGTGCCAGCAGCACGGCGGGGGTAGACTATGGCTACACCTTC
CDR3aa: CASSTAGVDYGYTF

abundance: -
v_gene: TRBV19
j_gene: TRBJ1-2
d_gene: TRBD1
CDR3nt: TGTGCCAGTAGTATCGGGACAGGGAGCTACACCTTC
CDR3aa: CASSIGTGSYTF

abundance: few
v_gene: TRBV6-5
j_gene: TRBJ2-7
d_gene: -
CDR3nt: TGTGCCAGCAGTGGTCGCCGGGGGAGCTCCTACGAGCAGTACTTC
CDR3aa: CASSGRRGSSYEQYF

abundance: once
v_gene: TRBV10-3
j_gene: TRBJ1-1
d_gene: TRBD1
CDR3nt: TGTGCCATCAGTGGGGGACAGGGTGAAGCTTTCTTT
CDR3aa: CAISGGQGEAFF

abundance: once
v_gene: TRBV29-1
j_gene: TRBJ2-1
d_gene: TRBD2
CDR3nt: TGCAGCCCGTGGGTAGCGGGAGCCAATGAGCAGTTCTTC
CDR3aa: CSPWVAGANEQFF

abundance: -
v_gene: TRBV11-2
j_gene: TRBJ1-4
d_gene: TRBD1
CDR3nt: TGTGCCAGCAGCTTAAGGGGGCTCACTAATGAAAAACTGTTTTTT
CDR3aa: CASSLRGLTNEKLFF

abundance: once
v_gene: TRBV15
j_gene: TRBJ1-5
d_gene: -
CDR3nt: TGTGCCACCAGCAGAGGACAAGGTTGGAATCAGCCCCAGCATTTT
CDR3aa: CATSRGQGWNQPQHF

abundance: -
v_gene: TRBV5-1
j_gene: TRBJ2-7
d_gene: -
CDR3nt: TGCGCCAGCAGCTTGCGGGTAGCGGCCCAGGGCTACGAGCAGTACTTC
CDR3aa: CASSLRVAAQGYEQYF

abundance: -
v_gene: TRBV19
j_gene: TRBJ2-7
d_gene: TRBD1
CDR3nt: TGTGCCAGTAGTCCTAGACAGGGTTATAACGAGCAGTACTTC
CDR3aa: CASSPRQGYNEQYF

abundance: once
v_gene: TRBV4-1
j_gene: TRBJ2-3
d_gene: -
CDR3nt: TGCGCCAGCAGCCAAGGAATTGCGAGCACAGATACGCAGTATTTT
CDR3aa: CASSQGIASTDTQYF

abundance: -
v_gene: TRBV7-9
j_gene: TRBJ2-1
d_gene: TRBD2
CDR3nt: TGTGCCAGCAGCTTACCCGGACTAGCGGCCTACAATGAGCAGTTCTTC
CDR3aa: CASSLPGLAAYNEQFF

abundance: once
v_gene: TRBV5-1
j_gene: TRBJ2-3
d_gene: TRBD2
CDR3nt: TGCGCCAGCAGCCCAGGACTAGCGGGGGGAAACACAGATACGCAGTATTTT
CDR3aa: CASSPGLAGGNTDTQYF

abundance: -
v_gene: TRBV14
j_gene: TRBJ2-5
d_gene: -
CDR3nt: TGTGCCAGCAGCCAAGGTGGTCGGGAGACCCAGTACTTC
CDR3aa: CASSQGGRETQYF

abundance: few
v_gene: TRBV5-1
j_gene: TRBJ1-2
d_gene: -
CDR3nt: TGCGCCAGCAGCTTGGGACAGAATAACTATGGCTACACCTTC
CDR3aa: CASSLGQNNYGYTF

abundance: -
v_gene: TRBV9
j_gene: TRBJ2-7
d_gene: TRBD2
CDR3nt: TGTGCCAGCAGCGTAGCTGATAGCGGGAGAATCGAGCAGTACTTC
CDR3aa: CASSVADSGRIEQYF

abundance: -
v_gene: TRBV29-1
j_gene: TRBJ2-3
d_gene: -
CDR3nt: TGCAGCGTTGAAAATAAGGTTGCGGGTGATACGCAGTATTTT
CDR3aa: CSVENKVAGDTQYF

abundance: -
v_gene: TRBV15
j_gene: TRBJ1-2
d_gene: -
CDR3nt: TGTGCCACCAGCAGAACCCTCCCAGGGGTTTATGGCTACACCTTC
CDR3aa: CATSRTLPGVYGYTF

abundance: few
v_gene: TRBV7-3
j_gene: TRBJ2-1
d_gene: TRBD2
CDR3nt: TGTGCCAGCAGCCCTAGCGGGGGGTCTTACAATGAGCAGTTCTTC
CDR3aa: CASSPSGGSYNEQFF

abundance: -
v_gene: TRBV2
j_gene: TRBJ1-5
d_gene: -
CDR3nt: TGTGCCAGCAGCAGGTCCTTTAATCAGCCCCAGCATTTT
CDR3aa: CASSRSFNQPQHF

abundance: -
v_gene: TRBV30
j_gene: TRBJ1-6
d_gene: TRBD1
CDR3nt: TGTGCCTGGAGTGGGACAGGGGGCCATAATTCACCCCTCCACTTT
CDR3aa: CAWSGTGGHNSPLHF

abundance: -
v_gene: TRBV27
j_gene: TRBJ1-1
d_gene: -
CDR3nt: TGTGCCAGCAGCTTACAGGGTCGTACTGAAGCTTTCTTT
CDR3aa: CASSLQGRTEAFF

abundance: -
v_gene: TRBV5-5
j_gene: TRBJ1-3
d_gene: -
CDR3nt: TGTGCCAGCAGCTTGGAAGGGTGGGGCTCCAACACCATATATTTT
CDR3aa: CASSLEGWGSNTIYF

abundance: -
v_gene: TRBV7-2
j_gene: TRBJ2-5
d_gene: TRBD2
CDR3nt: TGTGCCAGCAGCTTAGCTAGCGGGGCCGCGCAGACCCAGTACTTC
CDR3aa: CASSLASGAAQTQYF

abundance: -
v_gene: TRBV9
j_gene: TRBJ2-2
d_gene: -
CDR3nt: TGTGCCAGCAGCCTAACCACCGGGGAGCTGTTTTTT
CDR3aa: CASSLTTGELFF

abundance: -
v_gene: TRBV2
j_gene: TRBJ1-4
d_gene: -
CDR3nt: TGTGCCAGCAGCGACGAACAGGTTCATAATGAAAAACTGTTTTTT
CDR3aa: CASSDEQVHNEKLFF

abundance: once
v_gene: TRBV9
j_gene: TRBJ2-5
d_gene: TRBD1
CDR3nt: TGTGCCAGCAGCGTAGGAGGGGGCTACCAAGAGACCCAGTACTTC
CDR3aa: CASSVGGGYQETQYF

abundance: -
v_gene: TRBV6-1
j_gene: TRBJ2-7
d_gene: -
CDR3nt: TGTGCCAGCAGACCCCGGGACTCCTGGGTCGAGCAGTACTTC
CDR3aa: CASRPRDSWVEQYF

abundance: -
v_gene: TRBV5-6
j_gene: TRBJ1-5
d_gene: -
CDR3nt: TGTGCCAGCAGCTTGGGAGCAGGGAGGAATCAGCCCCAGCATTTT
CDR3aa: CASSLGAGRNQPQHF

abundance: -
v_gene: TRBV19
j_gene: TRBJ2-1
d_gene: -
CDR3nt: TGTGCCAGTAGTTTCCCTTCCCTGACTAGTATGAATGAGCAGTTCTTC
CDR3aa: CASSFPSLTSMNEQFF

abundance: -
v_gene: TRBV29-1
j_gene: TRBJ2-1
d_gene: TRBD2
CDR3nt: TGCAGCGTGGAACTAGCGGGAGCATTTTTTGCCTACAATGAGCAGTTCTTC
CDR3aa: CSVELAGAFFAYNEQFF

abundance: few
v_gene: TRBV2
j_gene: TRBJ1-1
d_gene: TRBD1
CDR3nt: TGTGCCAGCAGTGACGACAGGGGGTTGAACACTGAAGCTTTCTTT
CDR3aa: CASSDDRGLNTEAFF

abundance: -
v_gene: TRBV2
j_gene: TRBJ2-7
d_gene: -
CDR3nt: TGTGCCAGCAGTGTGAGTAGGAGCGAGCAGTACTTC
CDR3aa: CASSVSRSEQYF

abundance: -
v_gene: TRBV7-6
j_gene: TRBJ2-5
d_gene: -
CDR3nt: TGTGCCAGCAGCTTATTTCCGCAAGAGACCCAGTACTTC
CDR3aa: CASSLFPQETQYF

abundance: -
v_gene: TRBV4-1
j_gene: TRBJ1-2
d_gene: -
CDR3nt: TGCGCCAGCAGCCAAGGCCGGAGTGGCTACACCTTC
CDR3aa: CASSQGRSGYTF

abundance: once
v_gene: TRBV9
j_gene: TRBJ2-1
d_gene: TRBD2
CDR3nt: TGTGCCAGCAGCGAAAAACTAGCGGGCCTGCCCCGGGATGAGCAGTTCTTC
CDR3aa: CASSEKLAGLPRDEQFF

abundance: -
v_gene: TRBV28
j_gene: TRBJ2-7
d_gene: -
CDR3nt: TGTGCCAGCAGTTTGGGCGGGAATTGGGAGCAGTACTTC
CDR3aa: CASSLGGNWEQYF

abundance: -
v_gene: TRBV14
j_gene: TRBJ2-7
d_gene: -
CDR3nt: TGTGCCAGCAGTCAAACGAGGGCGGCGTTCTCCTACGAGCAGTACTTC
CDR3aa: CASSQTRAAFSYEQYF

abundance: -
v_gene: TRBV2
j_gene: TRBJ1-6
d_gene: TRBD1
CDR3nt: TGTGCCAGCAGGAGGACAGGAGGGGATAATTCACCCCTCCACTTT
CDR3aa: CASRRTGGDNSPLHF

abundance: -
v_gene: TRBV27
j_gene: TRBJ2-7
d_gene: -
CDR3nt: TGTGCCAGCAGAATAACCACCGCGCCGGGAGTTCACGAGCAGTACTTC
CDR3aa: CASRITTAPGVHEQYF

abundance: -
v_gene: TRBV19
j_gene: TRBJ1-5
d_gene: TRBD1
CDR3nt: TGTGCCAGTAGTCCCCGACAGGGTAGTCAGCCCCAGCATTTT
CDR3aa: CASSPRQGSQPQHF